One and the same sample provided the 25 T cell receptor beta chains below, sequenced in a study of CD4+ T cells in melanoma. This table comes from immunoSEQ multiplex PCR, and its TCRdb copy is limited to in-frame clones, with some not included. The sample includes 10,000 to 13,000 clones, less than 75% of them seen just once. The sequencing input was cells from a culture (not recorded whether cultured in vitro). The receptors originated from a human donor with melanoma.

The V gene is TRBV2, the J gene TRBJ1-3, with 7 bases identical to TRBD1. Germline loops: CDR1 SNHLY, CDR2 FYNNEI. The V and J ends lost 7 bases and 7 bases, in that order; junction bases with no gene match: 13. The CDR3 is made up of 15 amino acids. CDR3 amino acids: CASTRITGVGNTIYF. CDR3 DNA sequence: TGTGCCAGCACCCGGATTACAGGGGTTGGTAACACCATATATTTT.

This clone has a single count. The rearrangement uses TRBV7-2 and TRBJ1-3, with D tentatively TRBD1 (6 bases). Between the trimmed V and J ends, which lost 5 bases and 3 bases, there was a span of 11 bases. The CDR3 extends over 14 amino acids. In germline, CDR1 is SGHTA, CDR2 FQGNSA. The CDR3 bases are TGTGCCAGCAGCCTCAGGGGAAATGGAAACACCATATATTTT. Translation: CASSLRGNGNTIYF.

In its sample, this clone was seen a few times. This CDR3 is also generated by other DNA sequences in the sample. The chain uses TRBV7-9 and TRBJ1-3; D not certain. The germline V gene has CDR1 SEHNR and CDR2 FQNEAQ (reference sequence). The V end lost 0 bases, the J end lost 1 base, and 7 bases lay between the germline ends. The CDR3 loop spans 15 amino acids. CDR3 bases: TGTGCCAGCAGCTTAGCGCTCACTTCTGGAAACACCATATATTTT. Translated: CASSLALTSGNTIYF.

The V and J genes are TRBV18 and TRBJ1-6, with a weak D call TRBD1 (6 bases). The CDR3 loop spans 15 amino acids. V was shortened by 6 bases and J by 0 bases, with 9 bases between the two germline ends. The germline V gene encodes CDR1 KGHSH and CDR2 LQKENI. The CDR3 DNA sequence: TGTGCCAGCTCCACAGGGACCTCCTATAATTCACCCCTCCACTTT. Its translation is CASSTGTSYNSPLHF.

The chain carries TRBV4-1 and TRBJ1-3, with unresolved D. CDR3 length: 19 residues. Germline CDR1 reads MGHRA; CDR2 reads YSYEKL. Trimming shortened V by 0 bases and J by 3 bases, and 21 bases separated the two germline ends. CDR3 nucleotides: TGCGCCAGCAGCCAAGACTCGTTGCGAGGCAGGCGACTTGGAAACACCATATATTTT. Translating gives CASSQDSLRGRRLGNTIYF.

The CDR3 loop is CASSPLGTGITYEQYF. DNA of the CDR3: TGTGCCAGCTCACCGCTTGGGACAGGGATTACATACGAGCAGTACTTC. The gene calls are TRBV18 and TRBJ2-7; 9 positions agree with TRBD1. Germline CDR1 and CDR2: KGHSH and LQKENI. V was pared by 3 bases and J by 4 bases, with 10 bases of the junction left unmatched. This CDR3 has 16 amino acids.

The V gene is TRBV19, the J gene TRBJ1-5; perhaps TRBD1 as D (5 bases). V dropped 3 bases and J dropped 5 bases, with 8 bases sitting between them. The CDR3 runs to 13 residues. Per the germline V gene, CDR1 is LNHDA and CDR2 is SQIVND (reference sequence). The CDR3 DNA reads as TGTGCCAGTAGTATGGGCAGGGATCAGCCCCAGCATTTT. Encoded protein: CASSMGRDQPQHF.

The chain links TRBV7-6 to TRBJ1-1; D unresolved. The CDR3 is 13 amino acids. Per germline, CDR1 SGHVS and CDR2 FNYEAQ. Trimming shortened V by 5 bases and J by 7 bases, and 14 bases separated the two germline ends. CDR3 protein: CASSPGSNREAFF. Here the CDR3 DNA reads TGTGCCAGCAGCCCGGGGAGTAACCGTGAAGCTTTCTTT. Together with reference TRBV7-6 and TRBJ1-1, the CDR3 gives the full variable domain: GAGVSQSPRYKVTKRGQDVALRCDPISGHVSLYWYRQALGQGPEFLTYFNYEAQQDKSGLPNDRFSAERPEGSISTLTIQRTEQRDSAMYRCASSPGSNREAFFGQGTRLTVV.

The CDR3 spells CASSFSAASYKGHNEQFF. CDR3 in DNA: TGTGCCAGCAGCTTTTCCGCGGCTAGCTATAAAGGACACAATGAGCAGTTCTTC. This chain joins TRBV5-5 and TRBJ2-1, with a possible D match to TRBD2 (5 bases). The CDR3 contains 18 residues. V was cut by 2 bases and J by 5 bases, with 23 bases left in between. Germline V lookup: CDR1 SGHKS, CDR2 YYEKEE (reference sequence).

A single count supports this clone. V usage is TRBV7-2 and J usage is TRBJ2-1; D gene ambiguous. The CDR3 totals 12 residues. V was pared by 4 bases and J by 10 bases, with 11 bases between. Germline V gene sequence: CDR1 SGHTA, CDR2 FQGNSA. The CDR3 DNA reads TGTGCCAGCAGCTCCCCTCGGGTCGAGCAGTTCTTC. Its translation is CASSSPRVEQFF.

V and J are TRBV6-6 and TRBJ1-5; 10 nucleotides match TRBD1. CDR3 length equals 16 residues. CDR1 is MNHNY, CDR2 SVGAGI, per germline (reference sequence). V lost 6 bases and J lost 4; bases outside the gene matches: 9. The CDR3 DNA follows: TGTGCCAGCAGCCCGGGACAGGGGATTCGGAATCAGCCCCAGCATTTT. This codes for CASSPGQGIRNQPQHF.

The chain uses TRBV27 and TRBJ1-4; no clear D. Trimming took off 0 bases at V and 10 bases at J, with 15 bases between the two ends. Germline V gene sequence: CDR1 MNHEY, CDR2 SMNVEV (reference sequence). CDR3 size: 15 residues. For the CDR3, the DNA is TGTGCCAGCAGTTTATCTGACGGTGGACCTGGAAAACTGTTTTTT. Translated, it gives CASSLSDGGPGKLFF.

This chain joins TRBV4-2 and TRBJ2-3, with a possible D match to TRBD1 (6 bases). Germline values: CDR1 LGHNA, CDR2 YNFKEQ. This CDR3 has 14 residues. Between the trimmed V and J ends, which lost 2 bases and 8 bases, there was a span of 14 bases. The CDR3: CASSQLEVGGTQYF. Written as DNA, the CDR3 is TGTGCCAGCAGCCAACTAGAGGTAGGGGGTACGCAGTATTTT.

The chain recombines TRBV4-1 with TRBJ2-3, with D perhaps TRBD2 (6 bases). The V end was cut by 4 bases, the J end by 8 bases, with 13 bases between. The CDR3 covers 13 residues. Germline-derived CDR1 and CDR2 are MGHRA and YSYEKL. For the CDR3, the DNA is TGCGCCAGCAGCCTGGGGGGATCAATTACGCAGTATTTT. This encodes CASSLGGSITQYF.

This chain joins TRBV5-1 and TRBJ2-5; 7 bases align to TRBD1. The germline V gene encodes CDR1 SGHRS and CDR2 YFSETQ. The CDR3 has 14 amino acids. Trimming took 2 bases from V and 2 from J; bases not matched to a gene: 3. As DNA, the CDR3 is TGCGCCAGCAGCTTTGGGACAGCACAAGAGACCCAGTACTTC. Its protein is CASSFGTAQETQYF.

This chain uses TRBV30 with TRBJ2-5; the match to TRBD2 covers 9 bases. Losses at the gene ends were 4 bases for V and 4 bases for J; bases not matched to a gene: 7. The germline CDR1 and CDR2 sequences are GTSNPN and SVGIG (reference sequence). The CDR3 totals 14 residues. This CDR3 reads CAWNPGLAGETQYF. Written as DNA, the CDR3 is TGTGCCTGGAACCCGGGACTAGCTGGAGAGACCCAGTACTTC.

The chain couples TRBV16 to TRBJ1-2; 8 bases agree with TRBD1. The length of the CDR3 is 17 residues. CDR1 is KGHSY and CDR2 is FQNENV in the germline V gene. V lost 4 bases, J lost 0 bases, and 10 bases stayed unmatched. The CDR3 bases are TGTGCCAGCAGCCGAGCTAGGGGGACAGGCACTAACTATGGCTACACCTTC. Amino acids: CASSRARGTGTNYGYTF.

The chain employs TRBV14 and TRBJ1-6; no clear D. CDR1 and CDR2 from the germline V gene are SGHDN and FVKESK. This CDR3 contains 14 residues. Trimming shortened V by 4 bases and J by 4 bases, and 8 bases separated the two germline ends. Here the CDR3 DNA reads TGTGCCAGCAGCCGAGGGCAGTATAATTCACCCCTCCACTTT. Translated: CASSRGQYNSPLHF.

The V and J genes are TRBV27 and TRBJ2-5; TRBD2 matches 7 bases. This CDR3 is built from 14 residues. The J segment lost 5 bases and the V segment lost 3 bases, leaving 6 bases of the junction unmatched. Germline assignment: CDR1 MNHEY and CDR2 SMNVEV (reference sequence). The CDR3 sequence: CASSFGRYRETQYF. CDR3 DNA: TGTGCCAGCAGTTTCGGGAGGTATAGGGAGACCCAGTACTTC.

The V call is TRBV6-5, the J call TRBJ1-6; tentative D call: TRBD1 (5 bases). CDR1 MNHEY and CDR2 SVGAGI come from the germline V gene. The CDR3 consists of 14 residues. Trimming shortened V by 2 bases and J by 7 bases, and 9 bases separated the two germline ends. The CDR3 region is CASSYGAGNSPLHF. As DNA, the CDR3 is TGTGCCAGCAGTTACGGGGCCGGGAATTCACCCCTCCACTTT.

The rearrangement uses TRBV10-3 and TRBJ2-7, with 7 nucleotides matching TRBD1. Germline CDR1 reads ENHRY; CDR2 reads SYGVKD. After removal of 6 bases from V and 3 bases from J, the junction contained 8 bases not matched to a gene. This CDR3 spans 14 amino acids. DNA for the CDR3: TGTGCCATCAGCAGACAGGGAACCTACTACGAGCAGTACTTC. It codes for CAISRQGTYYEQYF.

The V and J genes are TRBV7-9 and TRBJ2-5; D remains ambiguous. V lost 4 bases and J 5 bases, leaving 8 bases between the germline ends. The CDR3 is 12 amino acids. Germline CDR1 and CDR2: SEHNR and FQNEAQ (reference sequence). The CDR3 nucleotides are TGTGCCAGCAGCTGGAGTAGGGAGACCCAGTACTTC. Its protein is CASSWSRETQYF.

The genes are TRBV29-1 and TRBJ2-5; D is perhaps TRBD2 (7 bases). The J call may be mistaken, given a closer DNA end match to TRBJ2-7. This CDR3 has 14 amino acids. Germline V CDR1 and CDR2: SQVTM, ANQGSEA. In DNA, the CDR3 is TGCAGCGTTGGGCGGGGGCTCAGCCGGTACGAGCAGTACTTC. This codes for CSVGRGLSRYEQYF.

The J gene is TRBJ2-6, the V gene TRBV18, with D hard to call. CDR1 and CDR2 (germline): KGHSH, LQKENI. CDR3 length: 15 amino acids. Between the trimmed V and J ends, which lost 3 bases and 0 bases, there was a span of 6 bases. The CDR3 nucleotides read TGTGCCAGCTCACCCGTGGACTCTGGGGCCAACGTCCTGACTTTC. This codes for CASSPVDSGANVLTF.

The CDR3 is CAISEYDREGEPQHF. The CDR3 nucleotides are TGTGCCATCAGTGAATACGACAGGGAAGGAGAGCCCCAGCATTTT. The chain links TRBV10-3 to TRBJ1-5; 7 nucleotides match TRBD1. V lost 3 bases, J lost 8 bases, and 10 bases stayed unmatched. Looked up from germline, CDR1 is ENHRY and CDR2 is SYGVKD. This CDR3 comprises 15 residues.